Below are 5 T cell receptor beta chains sequenced from a single sample in a study of CD8+CD57+ T cells in acquired aplastic anemia. The patients chosen for sequencing had shown expansion of CD8+CD57+ cells (detected by flow cytometry). The TCR beta profiling, which covered VDJ combination and CDR3 sequence, was carried out using genomic DNA as the template. A single record per CDR3 protein comes from TCRdb applying MiXCR to the reads. Of 200,000 to 250,000 distinct CDR3 sequences listed, roughly two thirds are singletons. Sequencing used sorted CD4+, CD8+, or CD8+CD57+ T cells (not recorded which) from PBMCs. These receptors were collected from a human donor with aplastic anemia.

This clonotype was seen at least ten times. The chain combines TRBV4-1 with TRBJ2-3; D not resolved. Trimming shortened V by 0 bases and J by 1 base, and 11 bases separated the two germline ends. Looked up from germline, CDR1 is MGHRA and CDR2 is YSYEKL. The CDR3 spans 16 residues. The CDR3 DNA sequence: TGCGCCAGCAGCCAAGATCCTAGACCCGGCACAGATACGCAGTATTTT. It specifies CASSQDPRPGTDTQYF.

A remark on this clonotype: A junction end diverges from the germline sequence, so it may reflect a read error. V and J are TRBV20-1 and TRBJ2-2, with D possibly matching TRBD1 (6 bases). This CDR3 has 13 amino acids. Per germline, CDR1 DFQATT and CDR2 SNEGSKA (reference sequence). This CDR3 reads CSAVQQGTGEMFF. CDR3 nucleotide sequence: TGCAGTGCTGTACAGCAGGGGACCGGGGAGATGTTTTTT.

Notes on this clonotype: Germline and junction disagree at one end, which may indicate a read error. The chain joins TRBV15 to TRBJ2-7; D remains ambiguous. This CDR3 is built from 16 residues. Germline V lookup: CDR1 LNHNV, CDR2 YYDKDF (reference sequence). The CDR3 protein is CAISRVMTGGSYEQYF. The DNA of the CDR3 is TGTGCCATCAGCAGAGTGATGACGGGCGGCTCCTACGAGCAGTACTTC.

This clonotype was detected ten times or more. In DNA form, the CDR3 reads TGTGCCAGCAGCGCGAGGACTAGCGGGTACAATGAGCAGTTCTTC. Amino acid sequence: CASSARTSGYNEQFF. The J gene is TRBJ2-1, the V gene TRBV9, with TRBD2 matching 11 bases. V gave up 3 bases and J gave up 4 bases; unmatched junction bases: 3. Germline V gives CDR1 SGDLS, CDR2 YYNGEE. The CDR3 sequence is 15 residues long.

The gene calls are TRBV24-1 and TRBJ2-7; D is possibly TRBD2 (6 bases). Trimming cost V 0 bases and J 7 bases, with 15 bases left between them. Germline assignment: CDR1 KGHDR and CDR2 SFDVKD. The CDR3 spans 15 residues. The CDR3 region is CATSDLGGSSGEQYF. The CDR3 coding sequence is TGTGCCACCAGTGATTTGGGGGGGTCGTCGGGAGAGCAGTACTTC.